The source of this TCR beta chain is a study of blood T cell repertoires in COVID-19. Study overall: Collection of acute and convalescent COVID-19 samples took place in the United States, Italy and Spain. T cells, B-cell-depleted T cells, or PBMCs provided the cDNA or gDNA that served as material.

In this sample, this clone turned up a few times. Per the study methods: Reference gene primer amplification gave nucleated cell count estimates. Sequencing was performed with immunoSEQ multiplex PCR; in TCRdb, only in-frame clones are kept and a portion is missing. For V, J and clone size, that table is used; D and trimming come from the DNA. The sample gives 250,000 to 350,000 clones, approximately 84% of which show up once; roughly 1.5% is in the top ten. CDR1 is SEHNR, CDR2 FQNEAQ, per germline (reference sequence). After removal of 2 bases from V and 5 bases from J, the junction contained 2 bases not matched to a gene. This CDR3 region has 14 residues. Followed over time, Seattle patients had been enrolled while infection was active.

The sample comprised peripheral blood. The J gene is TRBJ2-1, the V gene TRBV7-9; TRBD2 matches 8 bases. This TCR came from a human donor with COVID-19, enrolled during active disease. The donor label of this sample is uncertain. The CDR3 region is CASSLTSGHNEQFF. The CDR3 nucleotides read TGTGCCAGCAGCTTAACTAGCGGACACAATGAGCAGTTCTTC.